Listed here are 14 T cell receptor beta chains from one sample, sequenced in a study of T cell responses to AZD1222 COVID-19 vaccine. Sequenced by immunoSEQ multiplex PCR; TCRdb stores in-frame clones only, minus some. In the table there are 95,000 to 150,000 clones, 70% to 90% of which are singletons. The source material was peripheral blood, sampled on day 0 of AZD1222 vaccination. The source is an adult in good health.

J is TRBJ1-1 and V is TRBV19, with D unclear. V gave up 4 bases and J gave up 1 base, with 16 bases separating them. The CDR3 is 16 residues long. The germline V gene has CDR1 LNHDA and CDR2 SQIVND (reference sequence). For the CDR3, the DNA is TGTGCCAGTAGTAGGCTCTCTTACGATCGGAACACTGAAGCTTTCTTT. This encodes CASSRLSYDRNTEAFF.

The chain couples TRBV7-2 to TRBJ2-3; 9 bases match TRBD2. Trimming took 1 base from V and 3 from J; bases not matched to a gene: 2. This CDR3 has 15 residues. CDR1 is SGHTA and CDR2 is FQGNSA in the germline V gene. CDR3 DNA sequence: TGTGCCAGCAGCTTAGGACTAGCGGATACAGATACGCAGTATTTT. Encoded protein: CASSLGLADTDTQYF.

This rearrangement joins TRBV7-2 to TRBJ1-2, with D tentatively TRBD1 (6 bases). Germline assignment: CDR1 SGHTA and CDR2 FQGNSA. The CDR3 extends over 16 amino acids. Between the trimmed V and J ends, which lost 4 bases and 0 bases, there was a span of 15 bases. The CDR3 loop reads CASSYPGRTANYGYTF. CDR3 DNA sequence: TGTGCCAGCAGCTACCCAGGGAGGACAGCTAACTATGGCTACACCTTC.

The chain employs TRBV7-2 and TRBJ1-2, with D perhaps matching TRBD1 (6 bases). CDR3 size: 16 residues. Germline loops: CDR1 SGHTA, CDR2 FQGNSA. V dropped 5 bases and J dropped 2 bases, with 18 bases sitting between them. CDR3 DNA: TGTGCCAGCAGCCCTTGGGGGGGCAGTTTGAACTATGGCTACACCTTC. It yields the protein CASSPWGGSLNYGYTF.

CDR3 loop: CASSLTGNLNAGDGYEQYF. CDR3 bases: TGCGCCAGCAGCTTAACAGGCAATTTGAACGCAGGGGACGGATACGAGCAGTACTTC. This chain joins TRBV5-1 and TRBJ2-7; perhaps TRBD1 as D (6 bases). CDR3 length equals 19 residues. Germline V lookup: CDR1 SGHRS, CDR2 YFSETQ. V dropped 2 bases and J dropped 4 bases, with 28 bases sitting between them.

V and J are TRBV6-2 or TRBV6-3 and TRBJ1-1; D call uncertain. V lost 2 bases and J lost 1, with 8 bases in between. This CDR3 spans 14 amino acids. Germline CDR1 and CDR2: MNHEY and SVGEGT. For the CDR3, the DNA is TGTGCCAGCAGTTACGTCTCAGGGAACACTGAAGCTTTCTTT. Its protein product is CASSYVSGNTEAFF.

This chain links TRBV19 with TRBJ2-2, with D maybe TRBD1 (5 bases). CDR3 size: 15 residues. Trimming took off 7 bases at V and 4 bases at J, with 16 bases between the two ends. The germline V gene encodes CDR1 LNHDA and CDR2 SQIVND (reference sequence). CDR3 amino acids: CASNVGRASTGELFF. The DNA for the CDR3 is TGTGCCAGTAACGTGGGCAGGGCTAGCACCGGGGAGCTGTTTTTT.

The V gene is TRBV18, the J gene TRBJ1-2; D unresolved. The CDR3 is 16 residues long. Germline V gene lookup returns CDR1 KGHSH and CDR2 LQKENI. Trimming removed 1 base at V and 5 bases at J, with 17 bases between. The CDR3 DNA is TGTGCCAGCTCACCACTTGATCCGGTATTGACTTATGGCTACACCTTC. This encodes CASSPLDPVLTYGYTF.

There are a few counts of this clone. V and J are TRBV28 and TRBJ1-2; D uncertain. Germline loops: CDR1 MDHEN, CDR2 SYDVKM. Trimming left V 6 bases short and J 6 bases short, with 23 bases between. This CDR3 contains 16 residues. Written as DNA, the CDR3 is TGTGCCAGCAGCTCTTGGTGGACGGGGAATACTCATGGCTACACCTTC. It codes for CASSSWWTGNTHGYTF.

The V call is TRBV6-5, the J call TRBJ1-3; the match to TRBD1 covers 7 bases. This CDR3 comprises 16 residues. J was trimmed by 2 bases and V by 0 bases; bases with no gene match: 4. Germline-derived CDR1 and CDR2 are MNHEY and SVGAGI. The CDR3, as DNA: TGTGCCAGCAGTTACTCTGGGCAGGGGGCTGGAAACACCATATATTTT. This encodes CASSYSGQGAGNTIYF.

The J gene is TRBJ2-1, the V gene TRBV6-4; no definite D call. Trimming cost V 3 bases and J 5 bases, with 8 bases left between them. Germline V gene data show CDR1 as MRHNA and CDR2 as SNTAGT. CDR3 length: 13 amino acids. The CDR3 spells CASSEEIHNEQFF. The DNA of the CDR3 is TGTGCCAGCAGTGAGGAGATTCACAATGAGCAGTTCTTC.

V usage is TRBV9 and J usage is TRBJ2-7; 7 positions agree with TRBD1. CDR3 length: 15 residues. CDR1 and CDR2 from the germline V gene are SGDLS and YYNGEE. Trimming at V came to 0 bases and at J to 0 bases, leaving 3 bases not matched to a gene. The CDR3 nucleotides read TGTGCCAGCAGCGTAGGTGGACAGGCCTCCTACGAGCAGTACTTC. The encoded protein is CASSVGGQASYEQYF.

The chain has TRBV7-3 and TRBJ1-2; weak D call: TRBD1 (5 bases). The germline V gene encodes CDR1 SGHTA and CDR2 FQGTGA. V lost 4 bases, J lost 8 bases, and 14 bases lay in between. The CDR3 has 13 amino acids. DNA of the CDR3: TGTGCCAGCAGCTATGGGGCCGGGCTGGGCTACACCTTC. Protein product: CASSYGAGLGYTF.

The CDR3 DNA reads as TGTGCCAGCAGTTTAAGCCGGTACAATGAGCAGTTCTTC. Residues: CASSLSRYNEQFF. The chain is built from TRBV12-3 or TRBV12-4 and TRBJ2-1; D is undetermined. Trimming took off 2 bases at V and 4 bases at J, with 6 bases between the two ends. The CDR3 is made up of 13 amino acids.